One sample yielded the 27 T cell receptor beta chains listed below, sequenced in a study of CD8+ T cells in alopecia areata. The authors extracted RNA and reverse transcribed it into cDNA as the sequencing template. Some clones are missing from TCRdb's copy, which holds only in-frame ones; the method was immunoSEQ multiplex PCR. The sample records about 200,000 clones, about 56% being singletons. The sequencing input was CD8+ T cells sorted from blood. The receptors derive from a human donor in good health.

This clone was counted once. The chain recombines TRBV7-9 with TRBJ2-1, with D perhaps given as TRBD1 or TRBD2 (5 bases each). This CDR3 has 12 amino acids. Germline assignment: CDR1 SEHNR and CDR2 FQNEAQ (reference sequence). With 9 bases removed from V and 4 bases from J, the gap between germline ends came to 10 bases. CDR3 amino acids: CARGEPYNEQFF. CDR3 sequence (DNA): TGTGCCAGGGGGGAACCATACAATGAGCAGTTCTTC. Full variable domain (missing parts from reference TRBV7-9 and TRBJ2-1): DTGVSQNPRHKITKRGQNVTFRCDPISEHNRLYWYRQTLGQGPEFLTYFQNEAQLEKSRLLSDRFSAERPKGSFSTLEIQRTEQGDSAMYLCARGEPYNEQFFGPGTRLTVL.

This chain links TRBV29-1 with TRBJ2-2; D is perhaps TRBD2 (6 bases). Germline CDR1 and CDR2: SQVTM and ANQGSEA. V dropped 3 bases and J dropped 7 bases, with 15 bases sitting between them. The CDR3 is 14 residues long. This CDR3 is CSVESGGIGGELFF. CDR3 bases: TGCAGCGTTGAGTCCGGGGGAATTGGCGGGGAGCTGTTTTTT.

On this clone itself: This CDR3 is also generated by other DNA sequences in the sample. The chain combines TRBV29-1 with TRBJ1-2; tentative D call: TRBD1 (6 bases). Per the germline V gene, CDR1 is SQVTM and CDR2 is ANQGSEA. The CDR3 length is 9 residues. Between the trimmed V and J ends, which lost 6 bases and 8 bases, there was a span of 7 bases. DNA for the CDR3: TGCAGCGTAGGGGGGGGCTACACCTTC. This gives the protein CSVGGGYTF.

The rearrangement joins TRBV6-1 to TRBJ2-1; D call uncertain. In germline, CDR1 is MNHNS, CDR2 SASEGT. The CDR3 loop spans 10 amino acids. Trimming removed 10 bases at V and 7 bases at J, with 8 bases between. The CDR3 spells CATLRNEQFF. CDR3 coding DNA: TGTGCCACCTTAAGGAATGAGCAGTTCTTC.

This clone appeared a single time. The chain is built from TRBV5-1 and TRBJ2-1, with 8 bases identical to TRBD2. The CDR3 covers 15 residues. Germline CDR1 SGHRS, CDR2 YFSETQ. V shed 4 bases and J 6 bases; nucleotides not matched to a gene: 9. The CDR3 protein is CASSPNGGASNEQFF. DNA of the CDR3: TGCGCCAGCAGCCCCAACGGGGGGGCCTCCAATGAGCAGTTCTTC. Variable domain in full (rest from reference TRBV5-1 and TRBJ2-1): KAGVTQTPRYLIKTRGQQVTLSCSPISGHRSVSWYQQTPGQGLQFLFEYFSETQRNKGNFPGRFSGRQFSNSRSEMNVSTLELGDSALYLCASSPNGGASNEQFFGPGTRLTVL.

CDR3 loop: CASSDVDSGNTIYF. The CDR3 region has the DNA TGTGCCAGCAGTGACGTTGACTCTGGAAACACCATATATTTT. The chain joins TRBV2 to TRBJ1-3; D remains unclear. Trimming took off 3 bases at V and 0 bases at J, with 6 bases between the two ends. CDR1 SNHLY and CDR2 FYNNEI come from the germline V gene. The CDR3 is 14 amino acids. Together with reference TRBV2 and TRBJ1-3, the CDR3 gives the full variable domain: EPEVTQTPSHQVTQMGQEVILRCVPISNHLYFYWYRQILGQKVEFLVSFYNNEISEKSEIFDDQFSVERPDGSNFTLKIRSTKLEDSAMYFCASSDVDSGNTIYFGEGSWLTVV.

The chain carries TRBV4-2 and TRBJ1-2; tentatively, D is TRBD1 (6 bases). Trimming took off 4 bases at V and 0 bases at J, with 12 bases between the two ends. CDR3 length equals 15 residues. Germline CDR1 and CDR2: LGHNA and YNFKEQ. The CDR3 protein is CASSRLDRANYGYTF. The CDR3 nucleotides read TGTGCCAGCAGCCGCCTGGACAGAGCTAACTATGGCTACACCTTC.

This chain uses TRBV4-1 with TRBJ1-5; D is undetermined. Germline CDR1 MGHRA, CDR2 YSYEKL. The CDR3 is 16 residues long. With 3 bases removed from V and 7 bases from J, the gap between germline ends came to 19 bases. CDR3 nucleotides: TGCGCCAGCAGCCAGACCGGGTGGTGGGTAAGCCAGCCCCAGCATTTT. This gives the protein CASSQTGWWVSQPQHF.

This clone was detected a few times. The chain uses TRBV12-5 and TRBJ2-2, with a possible D match to TRBD1 (6 bases). Deletions cut 2 bases from V and 0 bases from J, with 10 bases between. The CDR3 runs to 16 residues. Germline lookup yields CDR1 LGHNT and CDR2 FRNRAP. The CDR3 loop reads CASGLMTGANTGELFF. As DNA, the CDR3 is TGTGCTAGTGGTTTGATGACAGGAGCGAACACCGGGGAGCTGTTTTTT.

This chain connects TRBV29-1 to TRBJ2-2; D tentatively fits TRBD1 or TRBD2 (5 bases each). The CDR3 is 13 residues long. The germline CDR1 and CDR2 sequences are SQVTM and ANQGSEA. V was trimmed by 5 bases and J by 5 bases, leaving 12 bases between them. The CDR3 region is CSVRDEITGELFF. CDR3 coding DNA: TGCAGCGTTAGGGACGAGATTACCGGGGAGCTGTTTTTT.

V usage is TRBV19 and J usage is TRBJ1-2, with unresolved D. This CDR3 comprises 12 residues. Trimming pared 9 bases from V and 5 bases from J, leaving 13 bases between. From germline, CDR1 is LNHDA and CDR2 SQIVND (reference sequence). CDR3: CASRTGQYGYTF. In DNA form, the CDR3 reads TGTGCCAGCCGGACCGGCCAATATGGCTACACCTTC. Looking up the rest from reference TRBV19 and TRBJ1-2 gives the full variable domain: DGGITQSPKYLFRKEGQNVTLSCEQNLNHDAMYWYRQDPGQGLRLIYYSQIVNDFQKGDIAEGYSVSREKKESFPLTVTSAQKNPTAFYLCASRTGQYGYTFGSGTRLTVV.

V usage is TRBV30 and J usage is TRBJ2-1, with 9 positions matching TRBD2. Germline V gene data show CDR1 as GTSNPN and CDR2 as SVGIG (reference sequence). V trimming: 0 bases; J trimming: 9 bases; junction bases outside the gene matches: 6. CDR3 length: 14 amino acids. In nucleotides, the CDR3 is TGTGCCTGGAGTGTAGGCGGGGGGGCCATTGAGCAGTTCTTC. Encoded protein: CAWSVGGGAIEQFF.

The CDR3 loop reads CASSFRQGDEQYF. The CDR3 DNA follows: TGTGCCAGCAGCTTCAGACAGGGAGACGAGCAGTACTTC. V gene TRBV11-3 combines with J gene TRBJ2-7, with 7 bases identical to TRBD1. The V segment lost 3 bases and the J segment 5 bases; nucleotides outside the gene matches: 4. Germline V gives CDR1 SGHNT, CDR2 YENEEA. CDR3 length: 13 amino acids.

The chain is built from TRBV7-9 and TRBJ2-5; no clear D gene. The CDR3 spans 14 residues. V was shortened by 8 bases and J by 1 base, with 14 bases between the two germline ends. In germline, CDR1 is SEHNR, CDR2 FQNEAQ (reference sequence). The CDR3 protein is CASSLSVSQETQYF. DNA for the CDR3: TGTGCCAGCTCACTCTCCGTCTCCCAAGAGACCCAGTACTTC. Full variable domain (remainder filled in from reference TRBV7-9 and TRBJ2-5): DTGVSQNPRHKITKRGQNVTFRCDPISEHNRLYWYRQTLGQGPEFLTYFQNEAQLEKSRLLSDRFSAERPKGSFSTLEIQRTEQGDSAMYLCASSLSVSQETQYFGPGTRLLVL.

The rearrangement joins TRBV9 to TRBJ1-2; no reliable D call. CDR1 and CDR2 (germline): SGDLS, YYNGEE. V was shortened by 4 bases and J by 3 bases, with 13 bases between the two germline ends. The CDR3 has 14 residues. The CDR3 DNA reads as TGTGCCAGCAGCCCTAGCGGGTCGTACTATGGCTACACCTTC. It specifies CASSPSGSYYGYTF.

J is TRBJ2-4 and V is TRBV11-2, with D tentatively TRBD1 or TRBD2 (6 bases each). Per the germline V gene, CDR1 is SGHAT and CDR2 is FQNNGV. V gave up 7 bases and J gave up 9 bases, with 22 bases separating them. This CDR3 is built from 15 residues. DNA of the CDR3: TGTGCCAGCAACCCAGGGTGGGGGGACAATGGCATTCAGTACTTC. Its translation: CASNPGWGDNGIQYF.

This sequence joins TRBV4-2 and TRBJ2-1, with no clear D. V was trimmed by 1 base and J by 7 bases, leaving 17 bases between them. Germline V CDR1 and CDR2: LGHNA, YNFKEQ. The CDR3 spans 16 residues. This CDR3 is CASSQGPSVGMNEQFF. The CDR3 nucleotides are TGTGCCAGCAGCCAAGGCCCGAGTGTGGGGATGAATGAGCAGTTCTTC.

This clone turned up a few times. The J gene is TRBJ2-1, the V gene TRBV5-1; perhaps D is TRBD1 or TRBD2 (7 bases each). V shed 5 bases and J shed 4 bases, with 16 bases lying between them. The CDR3 totals 15 residues. CDR1 SGHRS and CDR2 YFSETQ come from the germline V gene. The CDR3 region has the DNA TGCGCCAGCAGACCCGCCAGGGGGGGATACAATGAGCAGTTCTTC. Protein sequence: CASRPARGGYNEQFF. The full variable domain, completed using reference TRBV5-1 and TRBJ2-1, is KAGVTQTPRYLIKTRGQQVTLSCSPISGHRSVSWYQQTPGQGLQFLFEYFSETQRNKGNFPGRFSGRQFSNSRSEMNVSTLELGDSALYLCASRPARGGYNEQFFGPGTRLTVL.

V is TRBV5-6 and J is TRBJ2-6; D is unresolved. The CDR3 covers 15 residues. Germline values: CDR1 SGHDT, CDR2 YYEEEE. The V end lost 0 bases, the J end lost 3 bases, and 7 bases lay between the germline ends. This chain's CDR3 is CASSLDGLGANVLTF. The CDR3 DNA reads as TGTGCCAGCAGCTTGGACGGGCTTGGGGCCAACGTCCTGACTTTC.

This clone was recorded once. The chain employs TRBV30 and TRBJ1-5; weak D call: TRBD1 (5 bases). CDR3 length equals 13 residues. V was shortened by 0 bases and J by 3 bases, with 6 bases between the two germline ends. CDR1 is GTSNPN, CDR2 SVGIG, per germline (reference sequence). Here the CDR3 DNA reads TGTGCCTGGAGTGTACAGGACAATCAGCCCCAGCATTTT. Protein: CAWSVQDNQPQHF.

Ten or more counts support this clone. The rearrangement links TRBV4-1 to TRBJ2-5; D gene uncertain. CDR1 and CDR2 (germline): MGHRA, YSYEKL. The CDR3 extends over 13 amino acids. V lost 3 bases, J lost 5 bases, and 10 bases lay in between. CDR3 nucleotide sequence: TGCGCCAGCAGCCAGATGGGCTGGGAGACCCAGTACTTC. It specifies CASSQMGWETQYF.

The rearrangement uses TRBV7-6 and TRBJ2-5; TRBD2 matches at 11 bases. Unmatched junction bases numbered 10, after V lost 4 bases and J lost 9 bases. The CDR3 has 15 residues. CDR1 and CDR2 (germline): SGHVS, FNYEAQ. The chain's CDR3 is CASSSPTSGGEAQYF. DNA for the CDR3: TGTGCCAGCAGCTCCCCCACTAGCGGGGGTGAGGCCCAGTACTTC.

By proportion, this clone is medium-sized. J is TRBJ2-3 and V is TRBV6-4, with a weak D call TRBD2 (6 bases). The germline V gene encodes CDR1 MRHNA and CDR2 SNTAGT. V gave up 3 bases and J gave up 4 bases, with 17 bases separating them. The CDR3 extends over 16 amino acids. The CDR3 DNA reads TGTGCCAGCAGTGATGGTCAGGGAGGTAGCGCAGATACGCAGTATTTT. Amino acids: CASSDGQGGSADTQYF.

This clone occurred a few times. The rearrangement joins TRBV2 to TRBJ2-3; TRBD2 is a possible D gene (6 bases). Trimming shortened V by 9 bases and J by 3 bases, and 16 bases separated the two germline ends. Germline V gene data show CDR1 as SNHLY and CDR2 as FYNNEI. The CDR3 loop spans 14 amino acids. The CDR3 reads CARGRFGSTDTQYF. The CDR3 DNA reads TGTGCCAGGGGACGATTCGGGAGTACAGATACGCAGTATTTT.

The rearrangement uses TRBV6-5 and TRBJ1-5; no firm D call. V dropped 5 bases and J dropped 0 bases, with 11 bases sitting between them. The CDR3 loop spans 15 amino acids. Looked up from germline, CDR1 is MNHEY and CDR2 is SVGAGI. DNA for the CDR3: TGTGCCAGCAGTCCTAGACGGGATAGCAATCAGCCCCAGCATTTT. Its translation: CASSPRRDSNQPQHF.

A few counts support this clone. V usage is TRBV23-1 and J usage is TRBJ1-6; D is unresolved. TRBV23-1 is an ORF, with its function uncertain. CDR3 length: 11 residues. Trimming took 2 bases from V and 10 from J, leaving 3 bases between them. CDR3 nucleotides: TGCGCCAGCAGTCAAGCGTCACCCCTCCACTTT. Amino acid sequence: CASSQASPLHF.

A few counts support this clone. The chain links TRBV10-2 to TRBJ1-1; the match to TRBD1 covers 8 bases. V lost 7 bases and J lost 0; bases outside the gene matches: 4. Germline loops: CDR1 WSHSY, CDR2 SAAADI. CDR3 size: 14 residues. The CDR3 nucleotides are TGCGCCAGCACCAGGACAGGGATGAACACTGAAGCTTTCTTT. Protein product: CASTRTGMNTEAFF.